The 11 T cell receptor beta chains reported below all come from one sample, sequenced in a study of naive CD8 T cells in extremely preterm neonates. Clones were sequenced by immunoSEQ multiplex PCR, and TCRdb holds only the in-frame ones, with some missing. The sample lists 4,200 or so clones, approximately 97% occurring once. The sequenced sample was naive CD8+ T cells from blood. The receptor source for this set is a human donor in good health.

Only one count was recorded for this clone. V gene TRBV6-5 combines with J gene TRBJ1-2, with 10 bases fitting TRBD1. V was clipped by 5 bases and J by 6 bases; unmatched bases: 6. CDR3 length: 14 residues. Germline values: CDR1 MNHEY, CDR2 SVGAGI. CDR3: CASSEGTGVNGYTF. The CDR3 coding sequence is TGTGCCAGCAGTGAAGGGACAGGGGTAAATGGCTACACCTTC.

The chain carries TRBV30 and TRBJ2-7, with D hard to call. Trimming pared 3 bases from V and 0 bases from J, leaving 15 bases between. The CDR3 is 15 residues long. Looked up from germline, CDR1 is GTSNPN and CDR2 is SVGIG (reference sequence). The DNA of the CDR3 is TGTGCCTGGAGCCCGCCCCACGGTAGCTCCTACGAGCAGTACTTC. Translated: CAWSPPHGSSYEQYF.

V gene TRBV6-1 combines with J gene TRBJ2-2; D gene ambiguous. Trimming stripped 8 bases from V and 1 base from J, with 5 bases between. The V gene's germline CDR1 is MNHNS and CDR2 SASEGT. The CDR3 runs to 12 residues. The CDR3 protein is CASLRNTGELFF. The CDR3 region has the DNA TGTGCCAGCCTCCGGAACACCGGGGAGCTGTTTTTT.

The V call is TRBV6-6, the J call TRBJ1-2; 8 bases match TRBD1. Unmatched junction bases numbered 14, after V lost 6 bases and J lost 5 bases. The germline V gene encodes CDR1 MNHNY and CDR2 SVGAGI (reference sequence). The CDR3 has 16 residues. The CDR3 nucleotides read TGTGCCAGCAGCCCTACTCAGGGGGCGATTAGATATGGCTACACCTTC. Translating gives CASSPTQGAIRYGYTF.

In nucleotides, the CDR3 is TGTGCCAGCAGTTATAGACAGGGCCACTACGAGCAGTACGTC. It yields the protein CASSYRQGHYEQYV. The chain recombines TRBV5-5 with TRBJ2-7, with TRBD1 identical over 7 bases. V shed 5 bases, J shed 3 bases, and the junction held 8 bases outside the gene matches. Germline V lookup: CDR1 SGHKS, CDR2 YYEKEE (reference sequence). The CDR3 loop spans 14 amino acids.

The chain links TRBV27 to TRBJ1-1, with 8 bases matching TRBD1. Germline assignment: CDR1 MNHEY and CDR2 SMNVEV (reference sequence). V shed 2 bases, J shed 3 bases, and the junction held 5 bases outside the gene matches. This CDR3 has 15 residues. CDR3 region: CASSLSPRGHTEAFF. Written as DNA, the CDR3 is TGTGCCAGCAGTTTAAGTCCCAGGGGGCACACTGAAGCTTTCTTT.

V is TRBV10-2 and J is TRBJ1-2, with a possible D match to TRBD1 (6 bases). The germline gives CDR1 WSHSY, CDR2 SAAADI. The CDR3 totals 15 residues. V was shortened by 7 bases and J by 2 bases, with 17 bases between the two germline ends. CDR3: CASKGLTGRNYGYTF. Written as DNA, the CDR3 is TGCGCCAGCAAAGGACTGACAGGAAGAAACTATGGCTACACCTTC.

V is TRBV5-6 and J is TRBJ2-1, with a possible D match to TRBD2 (6 bases). V was cut by 5 bases and J by 6 bases, with 12 bases left in between. Germline V gives CDR1 SGHDT, CDR2 YYEEEE. There are 13 residues in the CDR3. The CDR3 loop reads CASSSGTLNEQFF. The CDR3 DNA follows: TGTGCCAGCAGTTCCGGGACTCTCAATGAGCAGTTCTTC.

The genes are TRBV21-1 and TRBJ2-7; the table gives TRBD2 as D, unverified against the DNA. TRBV21-1 is deemed a pseudogene. This CDR3 contains 14 residues. The CDR3: CASSKLPEDFEQYV. The CDR3 coding sequence is TGTGCCAGCAGCAAACTGCCGGAGGACTTCGAGCAGTACGTC.

This chain links TRBV27 with TRBJ1-6; no clear D gene. This CDR3 has 17 amino acids. In germline, CDR1 is MNHEY, CDR2 SMNVEV (reference sequence). V gave up 3 bases and J gave up 0 bases, with 12 bases separating them. CDR3 in amino acids: CASSFGPASSYNSPLHF. For the CDR3, the DNA is TGTGCCAGCAGTTTCGGTCCAGCGAGCTCCTATAATTCACCCCTCCACTTT.

The chain uses TRBV7-9 and TRBJ2-1; D gene unclear. The CDR3 consists of 14 residues. The germline V gene has CDR1 SEHNR and CDR2 FQNEAQ (reference sequence). V lost 1 base and J 7 bases, leaving 11 bases between the germline ends. CDR3 sequence: CASSLVVSRNEQFF. CDR3 nucleotide sequence: TGTGCCAGCAGCTTAGTAGTTTCCAGGAATGAGCAGTTCTTC.